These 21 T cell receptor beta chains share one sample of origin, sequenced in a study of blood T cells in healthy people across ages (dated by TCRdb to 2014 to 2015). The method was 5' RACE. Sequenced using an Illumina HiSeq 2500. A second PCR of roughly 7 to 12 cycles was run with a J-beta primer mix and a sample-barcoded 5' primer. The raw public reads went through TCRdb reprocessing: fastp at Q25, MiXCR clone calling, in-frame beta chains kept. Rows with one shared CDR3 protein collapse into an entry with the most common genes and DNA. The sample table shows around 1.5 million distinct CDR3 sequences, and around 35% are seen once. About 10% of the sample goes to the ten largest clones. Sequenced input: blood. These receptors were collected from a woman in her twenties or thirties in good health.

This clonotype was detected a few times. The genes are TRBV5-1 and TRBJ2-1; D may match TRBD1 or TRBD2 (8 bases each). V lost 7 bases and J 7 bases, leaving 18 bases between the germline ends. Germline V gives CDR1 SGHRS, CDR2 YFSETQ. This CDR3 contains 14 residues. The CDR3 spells CASDYGGDRNEQFF. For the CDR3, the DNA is TGCGCCAGCGATTACGGGGGGGACAGGAATGAGCAGTTCTTC. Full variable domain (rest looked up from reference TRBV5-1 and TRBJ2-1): KAGVTQTPRYLIKTRGQQVTLSCSPISGHRSVSWYQQTPGQGLQFLFEYFSETQRNKGNFPGRFSGRQFSNSRSEMNVSTLELGDSALYLCASDYGGDRNEQFFGPGTRLTVL.

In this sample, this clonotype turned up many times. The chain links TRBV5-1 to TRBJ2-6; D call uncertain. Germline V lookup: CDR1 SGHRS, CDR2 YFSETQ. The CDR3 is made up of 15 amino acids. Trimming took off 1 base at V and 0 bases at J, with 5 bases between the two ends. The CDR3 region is CASSLTPSGANVLTF. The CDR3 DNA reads TGCGCCAGCAGCTTGACACCCTCTGGGGCCAACGTCCTGACTTTC.

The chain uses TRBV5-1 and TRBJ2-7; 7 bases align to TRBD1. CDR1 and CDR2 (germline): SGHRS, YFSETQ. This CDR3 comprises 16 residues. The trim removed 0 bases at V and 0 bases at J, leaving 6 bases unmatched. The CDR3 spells CASSLEGAKSSYEQYF. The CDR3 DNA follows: TGCGCCAGCAGCTTGGAGGGGGCGAAAAGCTCCTACGAGCAGTACTTC.

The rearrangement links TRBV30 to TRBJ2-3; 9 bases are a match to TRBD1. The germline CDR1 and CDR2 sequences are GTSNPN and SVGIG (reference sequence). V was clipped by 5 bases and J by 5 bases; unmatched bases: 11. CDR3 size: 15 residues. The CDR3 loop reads CAWSPGTGPQDTQYF. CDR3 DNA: TGTGCCTGGTCTCCCGGGACAGGGCCCCAAGATACGCAGTATTTT.

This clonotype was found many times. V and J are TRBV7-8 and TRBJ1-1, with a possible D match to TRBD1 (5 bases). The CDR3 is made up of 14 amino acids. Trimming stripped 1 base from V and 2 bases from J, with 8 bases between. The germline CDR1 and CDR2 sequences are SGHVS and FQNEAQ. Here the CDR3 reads CASSLGGVNTEAFF. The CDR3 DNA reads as TGTGCCAGCAGCTTAGGGGGGGTTAACACTGAAGCTTTCTTT.

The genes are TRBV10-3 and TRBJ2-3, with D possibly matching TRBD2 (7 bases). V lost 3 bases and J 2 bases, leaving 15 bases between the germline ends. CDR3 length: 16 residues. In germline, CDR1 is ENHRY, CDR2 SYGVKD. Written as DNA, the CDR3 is TGTGCCATCAGTGAACGCGCGGGGGCTACCACAGATACGCAGTATTTT. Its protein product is CAISERAGATTDTQYF.

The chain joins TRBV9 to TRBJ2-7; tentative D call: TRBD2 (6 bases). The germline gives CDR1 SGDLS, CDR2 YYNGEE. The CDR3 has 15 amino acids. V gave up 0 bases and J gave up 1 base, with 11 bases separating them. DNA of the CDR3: TGTGCCAGCAGCGTAGGAAATAGCGGATCCTACGAGCAGTACTTC. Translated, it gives CASSVGNSGSYEQYF.

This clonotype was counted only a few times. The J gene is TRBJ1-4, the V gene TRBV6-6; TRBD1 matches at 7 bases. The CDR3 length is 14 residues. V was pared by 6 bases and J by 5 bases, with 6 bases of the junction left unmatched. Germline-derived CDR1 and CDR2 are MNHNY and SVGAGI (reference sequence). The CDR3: CASSPTGKNEKLFF. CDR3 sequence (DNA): TGTGCCAGCAGCCCGACAGGGAAGAATGAAAAACTGTTTTTT.

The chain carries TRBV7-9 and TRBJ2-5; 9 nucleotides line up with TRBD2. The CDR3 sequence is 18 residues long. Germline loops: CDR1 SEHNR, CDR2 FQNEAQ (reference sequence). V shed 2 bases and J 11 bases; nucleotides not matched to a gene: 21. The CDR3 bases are TGTGCCAGCAGCTTACTCCGAGCGGGGGGAGGTGCGTACAATGAGCAGTACTTC. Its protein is CASSLLRAGGGAYNEQYF.

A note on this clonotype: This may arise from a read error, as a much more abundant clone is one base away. The CDR3 nucleotides are TGTGCCAGCGGAGACAGAAACACAGATGCGCAGTATTTT. It encodes CASGDRNTDAQYF. The rearrangement joins TRBV12-3 or TRBV12-4 to TRBJ2-3, with D possibly TRBD1 on 5 matching bases. The CDR3 length is 13 residues.

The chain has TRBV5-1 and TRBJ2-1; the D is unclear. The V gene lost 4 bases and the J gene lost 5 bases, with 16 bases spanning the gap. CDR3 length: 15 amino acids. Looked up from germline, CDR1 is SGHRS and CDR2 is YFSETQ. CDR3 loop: CASSLDGTAHNEQFF. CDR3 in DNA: TGCGCCAGCAGCCTGGACGGCACGGCCCACAATGAGCAGTTCTTC. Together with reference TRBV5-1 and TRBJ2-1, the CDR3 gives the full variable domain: KAGVTQTPRYLIKTRGQQVTLSCSPISGHRSVSWYQQTPGQGLQFLFEYFSETQRNKGNFPGRFSGRQFSNSRSEMNVSTLELGDSALYLCASSLDGTAHNEQFFGPGTRLTVL.

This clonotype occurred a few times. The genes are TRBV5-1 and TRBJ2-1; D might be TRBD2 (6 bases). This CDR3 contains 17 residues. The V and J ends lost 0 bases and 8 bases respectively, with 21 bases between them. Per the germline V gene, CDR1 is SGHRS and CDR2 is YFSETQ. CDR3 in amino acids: CASSLAGGGWAADEQFF. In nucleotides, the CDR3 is TGCGCCAGCAGCTTGGCTGGTGGGGGGTGGGCAGCCGATGAGCAGTTCTTC. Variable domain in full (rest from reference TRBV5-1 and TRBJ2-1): KAGVTQTPRYLIKTRGQQVTLSCSPISGHRSVSWYQQTPGQGLQFLFEYFSETQRNKGNFPGRFSGRQFSNSRSEMNVSTLELGDSALYLCASSLAGGGWAADEQFFGPGTRLTVL.

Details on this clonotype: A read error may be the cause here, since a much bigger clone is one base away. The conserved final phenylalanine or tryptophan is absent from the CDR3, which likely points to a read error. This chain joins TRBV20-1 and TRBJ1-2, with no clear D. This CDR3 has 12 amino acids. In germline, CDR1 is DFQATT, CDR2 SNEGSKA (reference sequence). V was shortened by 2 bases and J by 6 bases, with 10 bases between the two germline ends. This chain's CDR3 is CSARSGGDGYTC. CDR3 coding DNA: TGCAGTGCTAGATCCGGCGGGGATGGCTACACCTGC.

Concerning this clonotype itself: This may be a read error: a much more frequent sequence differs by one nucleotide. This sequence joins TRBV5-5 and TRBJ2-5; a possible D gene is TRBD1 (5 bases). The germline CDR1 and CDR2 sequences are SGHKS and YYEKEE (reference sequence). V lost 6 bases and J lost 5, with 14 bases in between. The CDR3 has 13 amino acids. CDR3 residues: CASTFRKGETQYF. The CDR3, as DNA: TGTGCCAGCACCTTTCGGAAGGGGGAGACCCAGTACTTC. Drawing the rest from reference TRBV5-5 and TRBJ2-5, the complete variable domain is DAGVTQSPTHLIKTRGQQVTLRCSPISGHKSVSWYQQVLGQGPQFIFQYYEKEERGRGNFPDRFSARQFPNYSSELNVNALLLGDSALYLCASTFRKGETQYFGPGTRLLVL.

The CDR3 protein is CASQTSGSFEQYF. In DNA, the CDR3 is TGTGCCAGCCAAACTAGCGGGAGTTTCGAGCAGTACTTC. The chain is built from TRBV28 and TRBJ2-7; TRBD2 matches at 11 bases. The CDR3 consists of 13 residues. Germline V gene data show CDR1 as MDHEN and CDR2 as SYDVKM. The J segment lost 6 bases and the V segment lost 8 bases, leaving 6 bases of the junction unmatched.

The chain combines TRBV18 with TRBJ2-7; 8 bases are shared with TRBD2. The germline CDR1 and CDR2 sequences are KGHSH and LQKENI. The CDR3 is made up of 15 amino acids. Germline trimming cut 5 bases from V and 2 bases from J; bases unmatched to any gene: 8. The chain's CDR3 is CASSSTSGGTYEQYF. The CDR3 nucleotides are TGTGCCAGCTCATCTACTAGCGGCGGAACCTACGAGCAGTACTTC.

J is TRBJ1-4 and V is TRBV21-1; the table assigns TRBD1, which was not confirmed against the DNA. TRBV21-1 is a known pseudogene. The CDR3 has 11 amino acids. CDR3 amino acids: CATPTGGMLFF. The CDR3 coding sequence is TGTGCCACCCCGACAGGGGGAATGCTGTTTTTT.

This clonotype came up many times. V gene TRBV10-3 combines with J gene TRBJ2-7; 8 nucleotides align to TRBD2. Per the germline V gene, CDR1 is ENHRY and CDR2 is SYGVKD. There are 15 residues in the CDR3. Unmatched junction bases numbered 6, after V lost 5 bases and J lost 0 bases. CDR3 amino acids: CAISRAGESSYEQYF. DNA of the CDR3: TGTGCCATCAGTCGAGCGGGAGAGAGCTCCTACGAGCAGTACTTC.

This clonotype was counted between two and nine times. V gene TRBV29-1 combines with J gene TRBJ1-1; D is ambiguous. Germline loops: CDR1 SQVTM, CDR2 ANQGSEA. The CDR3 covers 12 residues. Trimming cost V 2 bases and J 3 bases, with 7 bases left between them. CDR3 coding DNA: TGCAGCGTTGAAAGGGCGGACACTGAAGCTTTCTTT. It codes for CSVERADTEAFF. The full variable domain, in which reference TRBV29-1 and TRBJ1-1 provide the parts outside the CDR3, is SAVISQKPSRDICQRGTSLTIQCQVDSQVTMMFWYRQQPGQSLTLIATANQGSEATYESGFVIDKFPISRPNLTFSTLTVSNMSPEDSSIYLCSVERADTEAFFGQGTRLTVV.

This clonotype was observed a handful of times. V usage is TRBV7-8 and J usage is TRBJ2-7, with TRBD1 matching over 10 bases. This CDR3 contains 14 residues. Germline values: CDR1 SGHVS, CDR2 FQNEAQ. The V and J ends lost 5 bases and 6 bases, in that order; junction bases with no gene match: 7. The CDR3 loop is CASSQRGTGVEQYF. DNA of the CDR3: TGTGCCAGCAGCCAACGGGGGACAGGGGTCGAGCAGTACTTC.

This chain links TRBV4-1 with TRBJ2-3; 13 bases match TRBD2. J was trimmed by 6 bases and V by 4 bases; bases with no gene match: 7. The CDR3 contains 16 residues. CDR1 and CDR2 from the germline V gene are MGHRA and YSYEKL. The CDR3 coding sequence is TGCGCCAGCAGCCGAACTAGCGGGGGGGAAGAGGATACGCAGTATTTT. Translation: CASSRTSGGEEDTQYF.